The rows below give T cell receptor beta chains drawn from one sample of a study of blood T cell repertoires in COVID-19. The method was immunoSEQ multiplex PCR; TCRdb's version includes in-frame clones alone and lacks a portion of them. The sample has about 95,000 clones; roughly 76% are singletons. Material: peripheral blood. The receptors were sampled from a man older than 75 with COVID-19, enrolled during active disease. CDR3s include the opening cysteine and the closing phenylalanine or tryptophan. A D gene is named only where the DNA matches it firmly. Clone size is shown for a subset of rows, as once, few, many or a class of expanded clone.

NA	TRBV11-1	NA	TRBJ2-7	CASSRVTVPYEQYF	TGTGCCAGCAGCCGAGTGACAGTCCCCTACGAGCAGTACTTC
NA	TRBV7-9	NA	TRBJ2-3	CASSSVAADTQYF	TGTGCCAGCAGCTCCGTAGCGGCAGATACGCAGTATTTT
NA	TRBV28	NA	TRBJ1-4	CASSLEYGRFNEKLFF	TGTGCCAGCAGTTTAGAGTACGGTCGCTTTAATGAAAAACTGTTTTTT
TRBD1	TRBV6-2/TRBV6-3	once	TRBJ1-5	CASSYGTVISNQPQHF	TGTGCCAGCAGTTACGGGACAGTTATTAGCAATCAGCCCCAGCATTTT
NA	TRBV5-1	few	TRBJ1-1	CASSSNGQNTEAFF	TGCGCCAGCAGCTCTAACGGACAGAACACTGAAGCTTTCTTT
NA	TRBV4-1	NA	TRBJ1-2	CASSTIKLEGVGGYGYTF	TGCGCCAGCAGCACGATCAAACTCGAGGGGGTAGGTGGCTATGGCTACACCTTC
NA	TRBV7-2	NA	TRBJ2-1	CASSKGGGGEGEQFF	TGTGCCAGCAGCAAAGGCGGAGGGGGCGAAGGTGAGCAGTTCTTC
TRBD1	TRBV27	NA	TRBJ1-1	CASSPQGDTEAFF	TGTGCCAGCAGTCCACAGGGGGACACTGAAGCTTTCTTT
NA	TRBV6-5	NA	TRBJ2-1	CASSLSSDRNNEQFF	TGTGCCAGCAGTTTGTCCTCGGACAGAAACAATGAGCAGTTCTTC
NA	TRBV11-3	NA	TRBJ2-5	CASSAGKLQETQYF	TGTGCCAGCAGCGCGGGGAAGCTCCAAGAGACCCAGTACTTC
TRBD2	TRBV7-9	NA	TRBJ2-1	CASSPGTSGLPDNEQFF	TGTGCCAGCAGCCCAGGCACTAGCGGACTACCTGACAATGAGCAGTTCTTC
NA	TRBV10-3	NA	TRBJ2-7	CAISEARDWQYF	TGTGCCATCAGTGAGGCCCGGGACTGGCAGTACTTC
NA	TRBV19	NA	TRBJ2-2	CASSISSGTARTGELFF	TGTGCCAGTAGTATAAGTTCGGGGACTGCTAGGACCGGGGAGCTGTTTTTT
NA	TRBV7-3	NA	TRBJ1-2	CASSLQGTGGYTF	TGTGCCAGCAGCTTACAGGGCACGGGTGGCTACACCTTC
NA	TRBV7-2	NA	TRBJ2-6	CASTFQWRGPSGANVLTF	TGTGCCAGCACCTTTCAGTGGCGGGGGCCCTCTGGGGCCAACGTCCTGACTTTC
TRBD2	TRBV27	NA	TRBJ2-1	CASNPTSGNNEQFF	TGTGCCAGCAACCCGACTAGCGGGAACAATGAGCAGTTCTTC
NA	TRBV6-5	NA	TRBJ1-5	CASSSHKGRNQPQHF	TGTGCCAGCAGTTCCCACAAGGGGCGGAATCAGCCCCAGCATTTT
NA	TRBV6-5	NA	TRBJ2-7	CASRGGSYEQYF	TGTGCCAGCAGAGGAGGGTCCTACGAGCAGTACTTC
TRBD1	TRBV7-9	NA	TRBJ1-6	CASSLGDRSNSPLHF	TGTGCCAGCAGCTTAGGGGACAGAAGTAATTCACCCCTCCACTTT
TRBD2	TRBV19	few	TRBJ2-2	CASSTPSGSTTGELFF	TGTGCCAGTAGTACTCCTAGCGGGTCGACCACCGGGGAGCTGTTTTTT
NA	TRBV6-6	NA	TRBJ2-7	CASSYSGGTTTYEQYF	TGTGCCAGCAGTTACTCGGGGGGGACAACGACCTACGAGCAGTACTTC
TRBD1	TRBV25-1	NA	TRBJ1-1	CASREPGQGGSAEAFF	TGTGCCAGCAGAGAACCGGGACAGGGAGGAAGCGCTGAAGCTTTCTTT
NA	TRBV20-1	NA	TRBJ1-2	CSALGQVGYTF	TGCAGTGCTCTGGGGCAGGTTGGCTACACCTTC
NA	TRBV3-1/TRBV3-2	NA	TRBJ2-1	CASGSTYNEQFF	TGTGCCAGCGGGAGCACCTACAATGAGCAGTTCTTC
TRBD2	TRBV11-2	NA	TRBJ2-3	CASSPRGAGGLETQYF	TGTGCCAGCAGCCCCAGGGGAGCGGGGGGGCTAGAGACGCAGTATTTT
TRBD2	TRBV19	NA	TRBJ2-7	CASSRGGSPYEQYF	TGTGCCAGTAGTAGGGGGGGGTCCCCCTACGAGCAGTACTTC
TRBD1	TRBV10-3	NA	TRBJ1-1	CATHKGAGQGAEVTEAFF	TGTGCCACACACAAGGGTGCTGGACAGGGGGCCGAAGTCACTGAAGCTTTCTTT
TRBD1	TRBV7-3	NA	TRBJ2-1	CASSDRVNEQFF	TGTGCCAGCAGTGACAGGGTCAATGAGCAGTTCTTC
NA	TRBV5-1	NA	TRBJ2-7	CASSLGPRSLSYEQYF	TGCGCCAGCAGCTTGGGCCCACGTTCCTTGAGCTACGAGCAGTACTTC
TRBD2	TRBV15	NA	TRBJ2-2	CATSTGLAGGRTNTGELFF	TGTGCCACCAGCACGGGACTAGCGGGGGGACGAACGAACACCGGGGAGCTGTTTTTT
TRBD1	TRBV18	NA	TRBJ1-5	CASSPPGQGAYQPQHF	TGTGCCAGCTCACCACCGGGGCAGGGGGCTTATCAGCCCCAGCATTTT
NA	TRBV14	once	TRBJ2-1	CASSQLILTTYNEQFF	TGTGCCAGCAGCCAACTTATATTGACTACCTACAATGAGCAGTTCTTC
TRBD1	TRBV15	NA	TRBJ1-1	CATSRALTGDTEAFF	TGTGCCACCAGCAGAGCCTTAACAGGGGACACTGAAGCTTTCTTT
TRBD1	TRBV14	NA	TRBJ2-3	CASSQGRGQGTKADTQYF	TGTGCCAGCAGCCAAGGCCGGGGACAGGGGACTAAGGCGGATACGCAGTATTTT
NA	TRBV5-1	NA	TRBJ1-6	CASSLVGGRDNSPLHF	TGCGCCAGCAGCTTGGTAGGGGGAAGGGATAATTCACCCCTCCACTTT
TRBD1	TRBV30	NA	TRBJ2-2	CAWSSGTGFGGELFF	TGTGCCTGGAGTTCCGGGACAGGGTTTGGCGGGGAGCTGTTTTTT
TRBD2	TRBV6-6	NA	TRBJ2-5	CASSTGTSGRVETQYF	TGTGCCAGCAGTACCGGTACTAGCGGGAGGGTAGAGACCCAGTACTTC
TRBD2	TRBV15	NA	TRBJ2-3	CATSRSRTSGRQDTQYF	TGTGCCACCAGCAGATCACGGACTAGCGGGAGGCAGGATACGCAGTATTTT
TRBD1	TRBV19	NA	TRBJ1-1	CASRRRDRESEAFF	TGTGCCAGTAGACGACGGGACAGGGAATCTGAAGCTTTCTTT
NA	TRBV15	once	TRBJ1-1	CATSRGVNTEAFF	TGTGCCACCAGCAGAGGAGTGAACACTGAAGCTTTCTTT
NA	TRBV7-8	NA	TRBJ2-1	CASSLRDLSSYNEQFF	TGTGCCAGCAGCTTGAGGGACTTAAGCTCCTACAATGAGCAGTTCTTC
TRBD2	TRBV9	NA	TRBJ2-5	CASSAGAGGLFETQYF	TGTGCCAGCAGCGCGGGAGCGGGGGGGCTTTTCGAGACCCAGTACTTC